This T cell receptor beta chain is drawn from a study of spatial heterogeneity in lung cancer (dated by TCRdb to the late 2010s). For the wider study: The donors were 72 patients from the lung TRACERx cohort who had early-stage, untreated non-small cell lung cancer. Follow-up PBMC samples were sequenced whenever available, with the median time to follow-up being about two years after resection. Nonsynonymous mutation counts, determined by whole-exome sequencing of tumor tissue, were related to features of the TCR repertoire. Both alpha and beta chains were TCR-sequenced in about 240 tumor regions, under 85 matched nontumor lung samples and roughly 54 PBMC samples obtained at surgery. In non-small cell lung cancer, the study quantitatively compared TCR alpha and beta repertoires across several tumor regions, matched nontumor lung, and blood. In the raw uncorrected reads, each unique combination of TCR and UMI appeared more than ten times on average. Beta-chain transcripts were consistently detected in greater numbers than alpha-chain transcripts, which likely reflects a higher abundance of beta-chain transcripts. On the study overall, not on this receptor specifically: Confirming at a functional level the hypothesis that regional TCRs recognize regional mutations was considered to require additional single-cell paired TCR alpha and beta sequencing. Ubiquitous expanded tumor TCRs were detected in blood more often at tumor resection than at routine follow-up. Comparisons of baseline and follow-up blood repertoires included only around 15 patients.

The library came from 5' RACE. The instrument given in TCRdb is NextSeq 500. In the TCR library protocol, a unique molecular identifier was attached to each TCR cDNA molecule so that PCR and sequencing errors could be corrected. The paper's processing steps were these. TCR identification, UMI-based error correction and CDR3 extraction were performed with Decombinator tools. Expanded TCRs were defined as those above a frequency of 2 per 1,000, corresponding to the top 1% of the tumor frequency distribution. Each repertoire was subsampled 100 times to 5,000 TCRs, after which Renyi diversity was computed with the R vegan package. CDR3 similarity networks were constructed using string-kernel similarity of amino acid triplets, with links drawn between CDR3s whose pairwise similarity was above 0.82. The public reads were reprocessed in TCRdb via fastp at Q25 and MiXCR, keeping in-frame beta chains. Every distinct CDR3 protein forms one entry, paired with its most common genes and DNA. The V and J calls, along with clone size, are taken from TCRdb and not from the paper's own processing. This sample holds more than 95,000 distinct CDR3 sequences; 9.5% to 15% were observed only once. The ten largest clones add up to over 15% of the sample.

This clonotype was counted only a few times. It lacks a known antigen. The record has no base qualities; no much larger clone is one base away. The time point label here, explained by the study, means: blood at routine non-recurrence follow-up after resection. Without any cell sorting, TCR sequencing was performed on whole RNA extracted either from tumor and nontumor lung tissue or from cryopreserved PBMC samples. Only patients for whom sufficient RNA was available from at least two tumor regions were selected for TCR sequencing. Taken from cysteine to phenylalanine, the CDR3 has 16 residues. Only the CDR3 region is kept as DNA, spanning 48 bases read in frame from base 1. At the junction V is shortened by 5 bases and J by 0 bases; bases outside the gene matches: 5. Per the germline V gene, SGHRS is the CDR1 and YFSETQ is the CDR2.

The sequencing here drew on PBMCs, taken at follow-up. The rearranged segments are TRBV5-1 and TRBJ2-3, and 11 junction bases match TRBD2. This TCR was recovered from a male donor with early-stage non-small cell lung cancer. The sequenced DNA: TGCGCCAGCAGATACCTAGCGGGGGGAAGCACAGATACGCAGTATTTT. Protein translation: CASRYLAGGSTDTQYF.